Listed here are 9 T cell receptor beta chains from one sample, sequenced in a study of control samples from healthy donors and cancer patients. The repertoire was sequenced with immunoSEQ multiplex PCR; TCRdb's copy has only in-frame clones and lacks some. The top ten clones hold roughly 6.4% of a sample with under 450,000 clones, around nine tenths of them seen once. What was sequenced was PBMCs. These receptors were collected from a man aged 35 to 55 with head and neck cancer.

In DNA, the CDR3 is TGTGCCAGCAGGATGACAGGTGCTCAGCCCCAGCATTTT. Amino acids: CASRMTGAQPQHF. The rearrangement links TRBV28 to TRBJ1-5, with D perhaps TRBD1 (6 bases). CDR3 length: 13 amino acids. The V and J ends lost 6 bases and 6 bases respectively, with 12 bases between them. The germline V gene has CDR1 MDHEN and CDR2 SYDVKM. The variable domain in full, completed from reference TRBV28 and TRBJ1-5, reads DVKVTQSSRYLVKRTGEKVFLECVQDMDHENMFWYRQDPGLGLRLIYFSYDVKMKEKGDIPEGYSVSREKKERFSLILESASTNQTSMYLCASRMTGAQPQHFGDGTRLSIL.

CDR3 sequence: CASSQSGVVETQYF. The CDR3 DNA reads TGCGCCAGCAGCCAATCAGGGGTGGTGGAGACCCAGTACTTC. The V and J genes are TRBV4-3 and TRBJ2-5; maybe TRBD1 (6 bases). The CDR3 has 14 amino acids. Germline V lookup: CDR1 LGHNA, CDR2 YSLEER. V was clipped by 2 bases and J by 5 bases, with 12 bases between them.

This sequence joins TRBV6-1 and TRBJ1-5, with no clear D. Trimming removed 1 base from V and 3 bases from J, with 7 bases in between. The germline gives CDR1 MNHNS, CDR2 SASEGT. The CDR3 loop spans 14 amino acids. CDR3 coding DNA: TGTGCCAGCAGTGAAGTACTAACCAATCAGCCCCAGCATTTT. It is translated as CASSEVLTNQPQHF.

The chain's CDR3 is CASSHGINYGYTF. The CDR3 nucleotides read TGTGCCAGCAGTCATGGGATTAACTATGGCTACACCTTC. The chain carries TRBV25-1 and TRBJ1-2; D ambiguous. V was clipped by 5 bases and J by 1 base, with 8 bases between them. The length of the CDR3 is 13 residues. Germline CDR1 reads MGHDK; CDR2 reads SYGVNS.

The J gene is TRBJ2-3, the V gene TRBV5-6; TRBD1 might be the D (6 bases). With 2 bases removed from V and 4 bases from J, the gap between germline ends came to 20 bases. Germline V gives CDR1 SGHDT, CDR2 YYEEEE. This CDR3 contains 17 residues. The CDR3 coding sequence is TGTGCCAGCAGCTTTGGAGCAACACAGGGCTACGCAGATACGCAGTATTTT. It yields the protein CASSFGATQGYADTQYF.

V and J are TRBV5-6 and TRBJ1-2, with 9 bases identical to TRBD1. The germline V gene encodes CDR1 SGHDT and CDR2 YYEEEE. The CDR3 is 15 residues long. The J segment lost 10 bases and the V segment lost 2 bases, leaving 12 bases of the junction unmatched. The chain's CDR3 is CASSFSGTGTLAYTF. The CDR3 DNA reads as TGTGCCAGCAGCTTCTCCGGGACAGGGACTTTGGCCTACACCTTC.

The genes are TRBV19 and TRBJ2-7, with D possibly being TRBD1 or TRBD2 (5 bases each). The CDR3 is made up of 15 amino acids. Germline loops: CDR1 LNHDA, CDR2 SQIVND (reference sequence). Trimming removed 3 bases from V and 0 bases from J, with 12 bases in between. CDR3 in DNA: TGTGCCAGTAGTATGAGGGACGCCGACTCCTACGAGCAGTACTTC. Its protein is CASSMRDADSYEQYF.

This rearrangement joins TRBV7-9 to TRBJ1-6, with 8 bases lining up with TRBD1. Germline loops: CDR1 SEHNR, CDR2 FQNEAQ (reference sequence). After removal of 5 bases from V and 5 bases from J, the junction contained 2 bases not matched to a gene. CDR3 length: 14 residues. The CDR3 loop is CASSKGQDNSPLHF. CDR3 in DNA: TGTGCCAGCAGCAAGGGACAGGATAATTCACCCCTCCACTTT. The complete variable domain, with remaining parts taken from reference TRBV7-9 and TRBJ1-6, reads DTGVSQNPRHKITKRGQNVTFRCDPISEHNRLYWYRQTLGQGPEFLTYFQNEAQLEKSRLLSDRFSAERPKGSFSTLEIQRTEQGDSAMYLCASSKGQDNSPLHFGNGTRLTVT.

The genes are TRBV6-5 and TRBJ2-4; 8 positions match TRBD1. The junction had 10 bases not matched to a gene; V was cut back by 6 bases and J by 6 bases. The CDR3 has 15 amino acids. From germline, CDR1 is MNHEY and CDR2 SVGAGI. CDR3 region: CASRRGGQDVNIQYF. In DNA, the CDR3 is TGTGCCAGCAGGCGAGGGGGACAGGATGTAAACATTCAGTACTTC.